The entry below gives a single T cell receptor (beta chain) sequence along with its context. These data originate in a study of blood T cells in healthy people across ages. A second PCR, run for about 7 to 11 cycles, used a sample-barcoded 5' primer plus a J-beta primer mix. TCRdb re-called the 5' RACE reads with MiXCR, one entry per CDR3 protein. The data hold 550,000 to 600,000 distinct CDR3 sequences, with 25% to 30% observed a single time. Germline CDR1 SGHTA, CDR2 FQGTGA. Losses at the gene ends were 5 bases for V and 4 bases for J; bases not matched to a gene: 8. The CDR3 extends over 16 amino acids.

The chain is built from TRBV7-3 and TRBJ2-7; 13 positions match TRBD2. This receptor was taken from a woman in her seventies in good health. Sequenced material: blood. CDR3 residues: CASSLLQTSGGYEQYF. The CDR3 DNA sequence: TGTGCCAGCAGCCTTCTTCAGACTAGCGGGGGGTACGAGCAGTACTTC.